What follows are 10 T cell receptor beta chains derived from one specimen sequenced in a study of metastatic and nonmetastatic thyroid tumors (dated by TCRdb to the early 2020s). The library was prepared using PCR. Sequencer: Illumina HiSeq 4000. The public reads were reprocessed in TCRdb via fastp at Q25 and MiXCR, keeping in-frame beta chains. The sample records tens of thousands of clones, about an eighth of which are singletons. Roughly an eighth of the sample belongs to the ten largest clones. Before undergoing thyroid surgery, none of the patients had been given any kind of treatment. The sequencing input was blood. The receptors come from a female donor with papillary thyroid cancer or a benign thyroid nodule (not recorded which). Some clones in this sample may be carry-over from other donors' samples.

This clone was seen repeatedly, ten times or more. The chain employs TRBV15 and TRBJ1-2; 7 bases line up with TRBD1. V dropped 9 bases and J dropped 4; count of bases not matched to a gene: 14. The V gene's germline CDR1 is LNHNV and CDR2 YYDKDF (reference sequence). This CDR3 has 15 amino acids. The CDR3 DNA follows: TGTGCCACTAGTGGGGACAGTCGGGGCTCCTATGGCTACACCTTC. Translated: CATSGDSRGSYGYTF.

Many counts were recorded for this clone. The chain is built from TRBV7-8 and TRBJ2-5; D is uncertain. Trimming removed 3 bases at V and 5 bases at J, with 10 bases between. The CDR3 consists of 13 residues. Germline V gives CDR1 SGHVS, CDR2 FQNEAQ. As DNA, the CDR3 is TGTGCCAGCAGCTTGCTAGAAGAGGAGACCCAGTACTTC. Translation gives CASSLLEEETQYF.

This clone was counted a few times. This rearrangement joins TRBV27 to TRBJ1-2; D is perhaps TRBD1 (5 bases). CDR1 and CDR2 from the germline V gene are MNHEY and SMNVEV (reference sequence). The ends were cut back, 1 base at V and 3 bases at J, with 15 bases in the middle. CDR3 length equals 16 residues. The CDR3 reads CASSLFPGGGDYGYTF. DNA for the CDR3: TGTGCCAGCAGTTTATTCCCGGGGGGAGGAGACTATGGCTACACCTTC.

This clone was detected many times. CDR3 sequence (DNA): TGCAGTGCCGGGACAGGGCCGCACACTGAAGCTTTCTTT. Translating gives CSAGTGPHTEAFF. The genes are TRBV20-1 and TRBJ1-1; 9 positions agree with TRBD1. The CDR3 is made up of 13 amino acids. V dropped 6 bases and J dropped 3; count of bases not matched to a gene: 5. Germline CDR1 reads DFQATT; CDR2 reads SNEGSKA (reference sequence).

This clone appeared many times. The chain links TRBV28 to TRBJ1-1; unclear D gene. Trimming took 3 bases from V and 0 from J, leaving 8 bases between them. Germline CDR1 is MDHEN and CDR2 is SYDVKM. There are 14 residues in the CDR3. The CDR3 here is CASSFGRMNTEAFF. As DNA, the CDR3 is TGTGCCAGCAGTTTCGGCAGGATGAACACTGAAGCTTTCTTT.

There are many counts of this clone. J is TRBJ1-1 and V is TRBV20-1; the D gene is possibly TRBD1 (6 bases). V was clipped by 0 bases and J by 4 bases, with 15 bases between them. Germline V CDR1 and CDR2: DFQATT, SNEGSKA (reference sequence). This CDR3 is built from 15 residues. CDR3 protein: CSARDFRGKATEAFF. Here the CDR3 DNA reads TGCAGTGCTAGAGATTTCAGGGGCAAGGCCACTGAAGCTTTCTTT.

In this sample, this clone turned up many times. An end of the junction does not agree with germline; a read error may underlie this. V and J are TRBV7-7 and TRBJ2-1, with D tentatively TRBD2 (6 bases). CDR1 is SSHAT, CDR2 FNYEAQ, per germline (reference sequence). The CDR3 extends over 15 amino acids. For the CDR3, the DNA is TGTGCTAGCAGCCCGGGGACTTCGAGTCGCGCTGAGCAGTTCTTC. Translated: CASSPGTSSRAEQFF.

This clone was counted many times. The V call is TRBV6-1, the J call TRBJ1-1; D is ambiguous. The V gene's germline CDR1 is MNHNS and CDR2 SASEGT. CDR3 length: 12 amino acids. The germline V and J ends were trimmed by 4 bases and 1 base, with 4 bases remaining between them. The CDR3 reads CASSVTNTEAFF. The DNA for the CDR3 is TGTGCCAGCAGTGTCACGAACACTGAAGCTTTCTTT.

This clone was recorded many times. J is TRBJ2-2 and V is TRBV27; no firm D call. CDR3 length: 16 amino acids. CDR1 and CDR2 (germline): MNHEY, SMNVEV (reference sequence). Trimming removed 2 bases at V and 0 bases at J, with 10 bases between. CDR3 protein: CASSLELRSNTGELFF. As DNA, the CDR3 is TGTGCCAGCAGTTTAGAACTGCGATCGAACACCGGGGAGCTGTTTTTT.

This clone was counted many times. This chain joins TRBV18 and TRBJ1-1, with a possible D match to TRBD1 (5 bases). The CDR3 covers 13 residues. Deletions cut 3 bases from V and 1 base from J, with 6 bases between. Per the germline V gene, CDR1 is KGHSH and CDR2 is LQKENI. In nucleotides, the CDR3 is TGTGCCAGCTCACCCAGGGCGAACACTGAAGCTTTCTTT. It codes for CASSPRANTEAFF.